What follows are 18 T cell receptor beta chains derived from one specimen sequenced in a study of T cells in Graves' hyperthyroidism and ophthalmopathy. Amplification yielded TCR beta CDR3 regions, with RNA transcripts as the source. The HTBI set primed first-round TCR CDR3 RT-PCR. Using its own MiXCR run on the multiplex PCR reads, TCRdb lists one record per CDR3 protein. The sample shows more than 550,000 distinct CDR3 sequences, approximately 15% of them seen only once. The specimen sequenced was blood. These receptors all come from a man between 45 and 60 years old with Graves' hyperthyroidism.

This clonotype was recorded at least ten times. The rearrangement joins TRBV12-3 or TRBV12-4 to TRBJ1-4; possible D gene TRBD1, 6 bases. The CDR3 extends over 14 amino acids. V lost 7 bases, J lost 3 bases, and 12 bases lay in between. CDR3 coding DNA: TGTGCCAGCAATCCGGGACACTCTAATGAAAAACTGTTTTTT. Amino acid sequence: CASNPGHSNEKLFF.

This clonotype was observed a handful of times. The junction shows a germline mismatch at one end, possibly a read error. The CDR3 DNA reads TGTGCCAGCAGCCAGATGGGTCATCCTAGCAATAAGCAGTTCTTC. Translating it yields CASSQMGHPSNKQFF. The chain links TRBV3-1 to TRBJ2-1, with TRBD2 as a possible D gene (5 bases). This CDR3 spans 15 amino acids. Germline-derived CDR1 and CDR2 are LGHDT and YNNKEL (reference sequence).

The rearrangement joins TRBV2 to TRBJ2-1; 11 bases line up with TRBD2. The CDR3 length is 16 residues. The trim removed 7 bases at V and 1 base at J, leaving 6 bases unmatched. Germline CDR1 SNHLY, CDR2 FYNNEI. Here the CDR3 reads CASIPGTSGSYNEQFF. CDR3 in DNA: TGTGCCAGCATTCCCGGGACTAGCGGATCCTACAATGAGCAGTTCTTC.

The rearrangement uses TRBV6-5 and TRBJ1-1; 7 positions agree with TRBD1. This CDR3 comprises 15 residues. Trimming took 5 bases from V and 0 from J; bases not matched to a gene: 6. CDR1 MNHEY and CDR2 SVGAGI come from the germline V gene. CDR3 sequence: CASSTGATLNTEAFF. The CDR3 DNA follows: TGTGCCAGCAGTACAGGGGCGACTCTGAACACTGAAGCTTTCTTT.

CDR3 DNA: TGTGCCATCAGTCACGGCGGGAAAATGTACTCTAGCACAGATACGCAGTATTTT. This translates into CAISHGGKMYSSTDTQYF. The genes are TRBV10-3 and TRBJ2-3, with D possibly being TRBD2 (6 bases). In germline, CDR1 is ENHRY, CDR2 SYGVKD. CDR3 length equals 18 residues. V was cut by 5 bases and J by 0 bases, with 21 bases left in between.

This clonotype was seen only a few times. The rearrangement joins TRBV4-1 to TRBJ2-3, with 7 positions matching TRBD2. Per germline, CDR1 MGHRA and CDR2 YSYEKL. The CDR3 runs 17 residues. The ends lost 0 bases at V and 4 bases at J; junction bases unmatched: 10. The chain's CDR3 is CASSQEFGREIPDTQYF. CDR3 DNA sequence: TGCGCCAGCAGCCAAGAATTTGGGCGGGAGATCCCAGATACGCAGTATTTT.

This clonotype was counted at least ten times. The CDR3 is CASSPQQGSNQPQHF. CDR3 nucleotide sequence: TGTGCCAGCAGTCCCCAACAGGGAAGCAATCAGCCCCAGCATTTT. The J gene is TRBJ1-5, the V gene TRBV12-3 or TRBV12-4; a possible D gene is TRBD1 (6 bases). CDR3 length: 15 amino acids. Trimming took 5 bases from V and 1 from J, leaving 12 bases between them.

The CDR3 DNA follows: TGTGCCAGCACCAGAGCGGGAGGGGGATACGAGCAGTACTTC. It encodes CASTRAGGGYEQYF. The chain uses TRBV7-2 and TRBJ2-7; 10 bases are shared with TRBD2. The germline V gene encodes CDR1 SGHTA and CDR2 FQGNSA. This CDR3 region has 14 residues. Trimming removed 7 bases from V and 4 bases from J; junction bases left unmatched: 7.

The chain recombines TRBV5-4 with TRBJ2-7; D not certain. Germline assignment: CDR1 SGHNT and CDR2 YYREEE (reference sequence). There are 14 residues in the CDR3. Trimming left V 2 bases short and J 7 bases short, with 16 bases between. This CDR3 is CASSLDFTLKEQYF. The CDR3 nucleotides are TGTGCCAGCAGCTTAGATTTTACCCTGAAGGAGCAGTACTTC.

This clonotype was seen ten or more times. The V and J genes are TRBV9 and TRBJ1-2, with TRBD1 as a possible D gene (5 bases). The CDR3 is 14 amino acids. Trimming stripped 3 bases from V and 3 bases from J, with 12 bases between. The germline V gene encodes CDR1 SGDLS and CDR2 YYNGEE. CDR3 sequence (DNA): TGTGCCAGCAGCGAAACCACAGGACACTATGGCTACACCTTC. Protein: CASSETTGHYGYTF. Full variable domain (rest looked up from reference TRBV9 and TRBJ1-2): DSGVTQTPKHLITATGQRVTLRCSPRSGDLSVYWYQQSLDQGLQFLIQYYNGEERAKGNILERFSAQQFPDLHSELNLSSLELGDSALYFCASSETTGHYGYTFGSGTRLTVV.

This clonotype occurred a few times. The genes are TRBV19 and TRBJ2-1; D gene ambiguous. Between the trimmed V and J ends, which lost 0 bases and 5 bases, there was a span of 8 bases. Germline V gene lookup returns CDR1 LNHDA and CDR2 SQIVND (reference sequence). The CDR3 runs to 14 residues. This CDR3 reads CASSIDWLNNEQFF. The CDR3 DNA reads as TGTGCCAGTAGTATAGATTGGCTGAACAATGAGCAGTTCTTC.

The sample holds many counts of this clonotype. This rearrangement joins TRBV28 to TRBJ1-2; D is undetermined. There are 14 residues in the CDR3. The V gene lost 9 bases and the J gene lost 8 bases, with 22 bases spanning the gap. From germline, CDR1 is MDHEN and CDR2 SYDVKM. The CDR3 DNA is TGTGCCAGTAGACTTGCTCAACTATCGGGGGGCTACACCTTC. This sequence encodes CASRLAQLSGGYTF.

The rearrangement joins TRBV10-2 to TRBJ2-2; D uncertain. Trimming stripped 5 bases from V and 0 bases from J, with 28 bases between. This CDR3 contains 21 residues. CDR1 and CDR2 from the germline V gene are WSHSY and SAAADI. CDR3 DNA: TGCGCCAGCAGTTCCTTCGACTTCATTCTGACCCATCACACGAACACCGGGGAGCTGTTTTTT. This translates into CASSSFDFILTHHTNTGELFF.

The table lists this clonotype with a few counts. The genes are TRBV6-2 or TRBV6-3 and TRBJ1-5; no reliable D call. With 5 bases removed from V and 0 bases from J, the gap between germline ends came to 5 bases. The CDR3 extends over 13 amino acids. Germline lookup yields CDR1 MNHEY and CDR2 SVGEGT. The CDR3 is CASSINSNQPQHF. The CDR3, as DNA: TGTGCCAGCAGTATTAATAGCAATCAGCCCCAGCATTTT.

This clonotype was seen many times. The V and J genes are TRBV12-3 or TRBV12-4 and TRBJ1-6, with 9 bases identical to TRBD1. V lost 5 bases to trimming and J lost 7 bases; unmatched junction nucleotides: 6. The CDR3 length is 15 residues. The CDR3 sequence is CASSLRDRDNSPLHF. In DNA form, the CDR3 reads TGTGCCAGCAGTCTCCGGGACAGGGACAATTCACCCCTCCACTTT.

This clonotype was detected many times. The chain carries TRBV7-2 and TRBJ2-7, with TRBD1 matching over 9 bases. Germline-derived CDR1 and CDR2 are SGHTA and FQGNSA. J lost 0 bases, V lost 6 bases, and 9 bases had no gene match. The CDR3 has 16 amino acids. The CDR3 region has the DNA TGTGCCAGCAGTTCGGACAGGGGATCGAGCTCCTACGAGCAGTACTTC. Amino acid sequence: CASSSDRGSSSYEQYF.

This clonotype has at least ten counts. One end of the junction does not line up with germline, which may come from a read error. The V gene is TRBV9, the J gene TRBJ1-1; D perhaps matches TRBD1 (5 bases). Germline values: CDR1 SGDLS, CDR2 YYNGEE. The CDR3 contains 13 residues. The CDR3 sequence is CASSVGANTEAFF. In DNA, the CDR3 is TGTGCCAGCAGTGTAGGGGCGAACACTGAAGCTTTCTTT.

This clonotype appeared many times. Here the CDR3 DNA reads TGTGCCAGCACGCGCGGGAGTAATACCTACGAGCAGTACTTC. It encodes CASTRGSNTYEQYF. The chain employs TRBV27 and TRBJ2-7, with 7 bases aligning to TRBD2. This CDR3 is 14 amino acids long. The V segment lost 7 bases and the J segment 2 bases; nucleotides outside the gene matches: 8. Germline V gene data show CDR1 as MNHEY and CDR2 as SMNVEV (reference sequence).